The text below deals with one T cell receptor beta chain. Its antigen remains unknown. Germline lookup yields CDR1 SNHLY and CDR2 FYNNEI. The CDR3 sequence is 15 residues long. V shed 4 bases and J shed 2 bases, with 14 bases lying between them. Healthy bone marrow donors made up the donor group. This sample is drawn from a study of cytomegalovirus exposure and HLA in healthy donors. Points from the study as a whole: In a later analysis, about 17,000 TCR beta sequences were associated with HLA alleles at 0.05 false discovery rate. Other equally common chains were less clonally expanded than HLA-associated TCR beta chains, a later analysis showed.

PCR primers comprised 60 Vbeta and 13 Jbeta primers. Only in-frame clones appear in the TCRdb table, and some are missing; sequencing was by immunoSEQ multiplex PCR. The sample gives fewer than 250,000 clones, roughly 80% of which show up once; about 1.4% is in the top ten. The chain recombines TRBV2 with TRBJ1-2, with TRBD1 as a possible D gene (5 bases). The clonotype was recovered from a girl between 5 and 17 years old in good health and CMV-seronegative. Sequencing was done on a sample of PBMCs. CDR3 residues: CASSVVTGGNYGYTF. The CDR3, as DNA: TGTGCCAGCAGTGTGGTAACGGGGGGGAACTATGGCTACACCTTC. Full variable domain (outside the CDR3, taken from reference TRBV2 and TRBJ1-2): EPEVTQTPSHQVTQMGQEVILRCVPISNHLYFYWYRQILGQKVEFLVSFYNNEISEKSEIFDDQFSVERPDGSNFTLKIRSTKLEDSAMYFCASSVVTGGNYGYTFGSGTRLTVV.